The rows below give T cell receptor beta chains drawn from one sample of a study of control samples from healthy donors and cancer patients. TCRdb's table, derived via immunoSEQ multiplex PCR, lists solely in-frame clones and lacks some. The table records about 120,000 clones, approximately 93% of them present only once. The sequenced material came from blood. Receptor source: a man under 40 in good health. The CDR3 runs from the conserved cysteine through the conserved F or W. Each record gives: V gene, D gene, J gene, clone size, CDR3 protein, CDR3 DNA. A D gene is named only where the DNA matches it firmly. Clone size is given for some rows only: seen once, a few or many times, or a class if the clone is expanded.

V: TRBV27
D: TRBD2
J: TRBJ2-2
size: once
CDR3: CASRSGVVPTGELFF
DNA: TGTGCCAGCAGAAGCGGGGTAGTCCCAACCGGGGAGCTGTTTTTT

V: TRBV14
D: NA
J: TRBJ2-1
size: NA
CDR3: CAISRSSYNEQFF
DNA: TGTGCCATCAGCAGGAGCTCCTACAATGAGCAGTTCTTC

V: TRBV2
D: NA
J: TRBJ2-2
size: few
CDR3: CASSLGRSTGELFF
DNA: TGTGCCAGCAGTCTTGGACGGAGCACCGGGGAGCTGTTTTTT

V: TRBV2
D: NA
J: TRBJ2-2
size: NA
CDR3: CASSLGPGELFF
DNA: TGTGCCAGCAGCCTGGGACCCGGGGAGCTGTTTTTT

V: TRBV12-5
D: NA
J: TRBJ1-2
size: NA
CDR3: CASGRDRSGYTF
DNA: TGTGCTAGTGGACGGGATAGAAGTGGCTACACCTTC

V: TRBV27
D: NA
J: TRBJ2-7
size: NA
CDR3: CASSAGTEQYF
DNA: TGTGCCAGCAGCGCCGGGACCGAGCAGTACTTC

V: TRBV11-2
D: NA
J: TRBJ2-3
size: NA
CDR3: CASSPTGPGGNTQYF
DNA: TGTGCCAGCAGCCCTACGGGCCCCGGGGGAAATACGCAGTATTTT

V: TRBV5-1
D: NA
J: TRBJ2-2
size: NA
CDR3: CASSSSHPPNTGELFF
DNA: TGCGCCAGCAGTTCGAGCCACCCGCCGAACACCGGGGAGCTGTTTTTT

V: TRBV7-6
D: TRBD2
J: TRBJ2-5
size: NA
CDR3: CASSYSGVASGGQQETQYF
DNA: TGTGCCAGCAGCTATAGTGGCGTGGCGAGCGGGGGCCAACAAGAGACCCAGTACTTC

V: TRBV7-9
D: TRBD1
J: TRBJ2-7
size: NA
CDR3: CASKLPGQFFSYEQYF
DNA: TGTGCCAGCAAACTCCCGGGACAGTTCTTCTCCTACGAGCAGTACTTC

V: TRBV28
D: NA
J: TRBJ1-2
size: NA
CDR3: CASSLIRGGYTF
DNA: TGTGCCAGCAGTTTAATTCGCGGGGGCTACACCTTC

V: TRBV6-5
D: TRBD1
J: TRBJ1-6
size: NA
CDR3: CASTPDRGYNSPLHF
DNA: TGTGCCAGCACTCCGGACAGGGGATATAATTCACCCCTCCACTTT

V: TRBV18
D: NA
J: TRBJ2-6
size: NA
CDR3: CASSPNQGSGANVLTF
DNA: TGTGCCAGCTCACCTAATCAGGGCTCTGGGGCCAACGTCCTGACTTTC

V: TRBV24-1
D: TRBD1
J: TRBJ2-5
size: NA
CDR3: CATSDFPTGGQETQYF
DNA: TGTGCCACCAGTGATTTCCCGACAGGGGGACAAGAGACCCAGTACTTC

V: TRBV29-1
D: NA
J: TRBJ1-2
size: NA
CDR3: CSVEAQTNYGYTF
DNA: TGCAGCGTTGAAGCTCAGACCAACTATGGCTACACCTTC

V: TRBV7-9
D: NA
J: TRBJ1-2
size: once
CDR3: CASSLEGTGGNYGYTF
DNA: TGTGCCAGCAGCTTAGAGGGGACCGGGGGCAACTATGGCTACACCTTC

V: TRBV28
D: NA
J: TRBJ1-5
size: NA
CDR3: CASSLVQGSNQPQHF
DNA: TGTGCCAGCAGTTTAGTCCAAGGGAGCAATCAGCCCCAGCATTTT

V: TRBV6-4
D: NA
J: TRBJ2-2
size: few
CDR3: CASSDSEGAGELFF
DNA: TGTGCCAGCAGTGACTCTGAGGGGGCCGGGGAGCTGTTTTTT

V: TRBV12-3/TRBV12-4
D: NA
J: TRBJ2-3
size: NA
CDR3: CASSLGVADTQYF
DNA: TGTGCCAGCAGCCTCGGAGTTGCAGATACGCAGTATTTT

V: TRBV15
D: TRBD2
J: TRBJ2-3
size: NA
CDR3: CATSREPLAGGPDTQYF
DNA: TGTGCCACCAGCAGAGAACCCCTAGCGGGGGGCCCCGATACGCAGTATTTT

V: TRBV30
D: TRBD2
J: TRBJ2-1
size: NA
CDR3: CAWSDGLANEQFF
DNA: TGTGCCTGGAGTGATGGACTAGCCAATGAGCAGTTCTTC

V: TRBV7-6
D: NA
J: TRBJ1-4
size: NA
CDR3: CASSPGFGRTEKLFF
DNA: TGTGCCAGCAGCCCCGGATTCGGGAGGACGGAAAAACTGTTTTTT

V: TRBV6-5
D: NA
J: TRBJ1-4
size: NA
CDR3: CASRPGAGLGEKLFF
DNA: TGTGCCAGCAGACCGGGTGCCGGCTTGGGAGAAAAACTGTTTTTT

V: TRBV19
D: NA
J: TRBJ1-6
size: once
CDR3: CASSVSYPSSYNSPLHF
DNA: TGTGCCAGTAGTGTGTCTTACCCGAGCTCCTATAATTCACCCCTCCACTTT

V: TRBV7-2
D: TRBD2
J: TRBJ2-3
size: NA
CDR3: CASSLLAGGPSSTQYF
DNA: TGTGCCAGCAGCCTACTAGCGGGGGGGCCGAGTTCTACGCAGTATTTT

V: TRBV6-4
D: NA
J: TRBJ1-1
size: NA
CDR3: CASSDGGTEAFF
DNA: TGTGCCAGCAGTGACGGGGGCACTGAAGCTTTCTTT

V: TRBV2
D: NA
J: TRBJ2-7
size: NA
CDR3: CASRKYGGPYEQYF
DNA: TGTGCCAGCAGGAAATATGGGGGCCCCTACGAGCAGTACTTC

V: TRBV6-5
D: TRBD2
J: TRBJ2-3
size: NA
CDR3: CASSGGGAKDTQYF
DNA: TGTGCCAGCTCAGGCGGGGGGGCTAAAGATACGCAGTATTTT

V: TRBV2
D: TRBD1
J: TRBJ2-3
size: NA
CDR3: CASSVGTGRDTQYF
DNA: TGTGCCAGCAGTGTCGGGACAGGGAGAGATACGCAGTATTTT

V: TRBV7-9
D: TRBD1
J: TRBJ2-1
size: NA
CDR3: CASSQKGTDYNEQFF
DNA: TGTGCCAGCAGCCAAAAGGGGACAGACTACAATGAGCAGTTCTTC

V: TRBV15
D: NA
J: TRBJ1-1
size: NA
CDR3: CATSRPQGVVNTEAFF
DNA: TGTGCCACCAGCAGGCCCCAGGGAGTGGTGAACACTGAAGCTTTCTTT

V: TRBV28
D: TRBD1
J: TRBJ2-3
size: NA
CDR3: CASVTGGPFGTDTQYF
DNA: TGTGCCAGCGTGACAGGGGGCCCCTTTGGCACAGATACGCAGTATTTT

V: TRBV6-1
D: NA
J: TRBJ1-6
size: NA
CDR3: CASSELGSGPPLHF
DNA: TGTGCCAGCAGTGAGCTGGGTTCGGGTCCACCCCTCCACTTT

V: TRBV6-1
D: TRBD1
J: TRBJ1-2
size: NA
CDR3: CASSEYPGTGYGYTF
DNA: TGTGCCAGCAGTGAATATCCAGGGACAGGCTATGGCTACACCTTC

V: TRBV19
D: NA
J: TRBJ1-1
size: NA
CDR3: CASTRLGPRNTEAFF
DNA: TGTGCCAGTACCCGCTTGGGACCCAGAAACACTGAAGCTTTCTTT

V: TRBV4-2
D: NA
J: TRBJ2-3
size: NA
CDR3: CASSQDWSVTDTQYF
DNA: TGTGCCAGCAGCCAAGATTGGAGCGTCACAGATACGCAGTATTTT

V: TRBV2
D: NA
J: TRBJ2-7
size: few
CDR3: CASTEGGSLGEQYF
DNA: TGTGCCAGCACCGAAGGTGGGTCCTTAGGCGAGCAGTACTTC

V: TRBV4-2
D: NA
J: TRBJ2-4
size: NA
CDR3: CASSQDMVAGEAAKNIQYF
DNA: TGTGCCAGCAGCCAAGATATGGTGGCCGGGGAGGCGGCCAAAAACATTCAGTACTTC

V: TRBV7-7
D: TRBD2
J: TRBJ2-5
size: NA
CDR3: CASSPSGGAGETQYF
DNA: TGTGCCAGCAGTCCTAGCGGGGGGGCCGGGGAGACCCAGTACTTC

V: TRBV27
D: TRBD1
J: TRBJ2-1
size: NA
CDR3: CASSLRGPNEQFF
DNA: TGTGCCAGCAGCCTCAGGGGGCCCAATGAGCAGTTCTTC

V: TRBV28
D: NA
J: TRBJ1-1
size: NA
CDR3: CASISRGRAEAFF
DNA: TGTGCCAGCATTTCCCGGGGGCGGGCTGAAGCTTTCTTT

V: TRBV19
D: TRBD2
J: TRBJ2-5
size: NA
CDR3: CASSSWVAGGPETQYF
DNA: TGTGCCAGTAGTTCTTGGGTAGCGGGGGGCCCCGAGACCCAGTACTTC

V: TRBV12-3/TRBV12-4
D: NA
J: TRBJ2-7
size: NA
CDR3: CASRKQGTYEQYF
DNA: TGTGCCAGCAGGAAACAAGGAACCTACGAGCAGTACTTC

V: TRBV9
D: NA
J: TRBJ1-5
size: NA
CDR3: CASSVDGALNQPQHF
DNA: TGTGCCAGCAGCGTAGATGGGGCGCTCAATCAGCCCCAGCATTTT

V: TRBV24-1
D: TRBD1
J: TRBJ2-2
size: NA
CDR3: CATSDLGVGTASNTGELFF
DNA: TGTGCCACCAGTGATTTGGGGGTGGGGACAGCCTCGAACACCGGGGAGCTGTTTTTT

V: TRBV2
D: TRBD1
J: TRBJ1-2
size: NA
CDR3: CASSPLGTGVGYTF
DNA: TGTGCCAGCAGCCCGTTAGGGACAGGGGTTGGCTACACCTTC

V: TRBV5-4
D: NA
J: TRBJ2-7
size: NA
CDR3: CASSEVGSYEQYF
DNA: TGTGCCAGCAGCGAGGTAGGATCTTACGAGCAGTACTTC

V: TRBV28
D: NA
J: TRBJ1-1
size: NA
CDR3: CASSSQIEQVNTEAFF
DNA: TGTGCCAGCAGTTCTCAAATCGAGCAGGTTAACACTGAAGCTTTCTTT

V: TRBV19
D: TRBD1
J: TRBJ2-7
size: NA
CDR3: CASSTGQTSYEQYF
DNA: TGTGCCAGTAGCACGGGACAGACCTCCTACGAGCAGTACTTC

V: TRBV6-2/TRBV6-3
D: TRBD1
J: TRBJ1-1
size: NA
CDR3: CASSYSVQGTTFF
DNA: TGTGCCAGCAGTTACTCCGTACAGGGGACGACTTTCTTT

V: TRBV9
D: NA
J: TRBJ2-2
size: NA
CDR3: CASSVDRDTGELFF
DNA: TGTGCCAGCAGCGTAGACAGGGACACCGGGGAGCTGTTTTTT

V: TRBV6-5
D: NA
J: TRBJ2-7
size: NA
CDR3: CASSYKLGSPQQYF
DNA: TGTGCCAGCAGTTACAAACTAGGGTCCCCCCAGCAGTACTTC

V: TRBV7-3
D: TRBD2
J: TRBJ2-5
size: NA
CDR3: CASSLAGGDVETQYF
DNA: TGTGCCAGCAGCTTAGCGGGGGGAGATGTGGAGACCCAGTACTTC

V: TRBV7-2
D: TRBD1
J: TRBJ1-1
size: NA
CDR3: CASSPRGQIEAFF
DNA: TGTGCCAGCAGCCCGCGGGGACAGATTGAAGCTTTCTTT

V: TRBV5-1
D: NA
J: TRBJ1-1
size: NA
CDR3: CASSPMGGAKLTEAFF
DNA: TGCGCCAGCAGCCCAATGGGGGGGGCGAAATTGACTGAAGCTTTCTTT

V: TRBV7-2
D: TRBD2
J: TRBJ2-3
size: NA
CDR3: CASSSRTSGDTDTQYF
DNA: TGTGCCAGCAGCTCCCGGACTAGCGGCGACACAGATACGCAGTATTTT

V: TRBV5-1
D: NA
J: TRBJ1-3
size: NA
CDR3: CASSPDLGNTIYF
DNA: TGCGCCAGCAGCCCCGACCTGGGAAACACCATATATTTT

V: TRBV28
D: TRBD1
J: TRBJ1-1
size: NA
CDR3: CASSLEQGSGRLDTEAFF
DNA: TGTGCCAGCAGTCTAGAACAGGGGTCGGGTAGGTTGGACACTGAAGCTTTCTTT